This TCR beta chain was obtained from a study of CD8 T cells in ankylosing spondylitis. Study-wide findings and caveats: Ankylosing spondylitis blood seemed to carry a telltale TCR beta motif made of fewer than ten highly homologous variants.

Germline assignment: CDR1 LGHNA and CDR2 YNFKEQ. CDR3 length: 13 amino acids. This clonotype was picked up a small number of times. The antigen is undetermined. A read error may account for a junction end that differs from germline. MiXCR was run by TCRdb on the 5' RACE reads, yielding one entry per CDR3 protein. The sample contains approximately 300,000 distinct CDR3 sequences, 6.5% to 10% of which appear only once. The rearrangement links TRBV4-2 to TRBJ2-7, with D perhaps matching TRBD2 (6 bases). This clonotype was obtained from a male donor with ankylosing spondylitis. The sample was blood, either unsorted or a sorted T cell fraction (not recorded which). CDR3: CASSQEEGYEQYF. Here the CDR3 DNA reads TGTGCCAGCAGTCAAGAGGAGGGCTACGAGCAGTACTTC.